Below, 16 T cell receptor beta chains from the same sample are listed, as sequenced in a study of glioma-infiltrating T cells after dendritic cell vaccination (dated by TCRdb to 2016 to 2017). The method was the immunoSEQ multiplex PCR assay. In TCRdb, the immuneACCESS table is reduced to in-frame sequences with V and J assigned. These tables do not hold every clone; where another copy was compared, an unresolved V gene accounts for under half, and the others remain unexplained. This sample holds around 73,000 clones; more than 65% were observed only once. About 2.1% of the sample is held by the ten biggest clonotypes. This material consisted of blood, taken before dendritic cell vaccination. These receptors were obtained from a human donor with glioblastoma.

The CDR3 nucleotides are TGTGCCAGCGGCGGGGGGGAGATAACCGGGGAGCTGTTTTTT. Its protein product is CASGGGEITGELFF. The J gene is TRBJ2-2, the V gene TRBV5-6; TRBD2 agrees at 9 bases. Germline V gene sequence: CDR1 SGHDT, CDR2 YYEEEE. This CDR3 region has 14 residues. V lost 7 bases and J lost 5; bases outside the gene matches: 6.

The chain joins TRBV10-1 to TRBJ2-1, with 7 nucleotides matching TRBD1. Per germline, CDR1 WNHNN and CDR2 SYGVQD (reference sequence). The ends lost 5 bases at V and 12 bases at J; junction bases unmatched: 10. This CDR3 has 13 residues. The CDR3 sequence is CASSSSQDRSQFF. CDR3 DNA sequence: TGCGCCAGCAGTTCATCCCAGGACAGGTCGCAGTTCTTC.

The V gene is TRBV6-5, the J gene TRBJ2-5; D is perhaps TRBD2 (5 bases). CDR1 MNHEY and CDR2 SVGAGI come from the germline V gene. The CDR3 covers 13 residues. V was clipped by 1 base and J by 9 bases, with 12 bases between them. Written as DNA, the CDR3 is TGTGCCAGCAGTTACTTCGGGCTGAGGGCCCAGTACTTC. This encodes CASSYFGLRAQYF.

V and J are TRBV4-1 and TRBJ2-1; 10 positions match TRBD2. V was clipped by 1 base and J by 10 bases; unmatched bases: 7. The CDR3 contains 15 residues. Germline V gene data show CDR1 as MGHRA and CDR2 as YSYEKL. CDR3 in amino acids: CASSQVLAGAGEQFF. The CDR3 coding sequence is TGCGCCAGCAGCCAAGTTCTAGCGGGAGCAGGCGAGCAGTTCTTC.

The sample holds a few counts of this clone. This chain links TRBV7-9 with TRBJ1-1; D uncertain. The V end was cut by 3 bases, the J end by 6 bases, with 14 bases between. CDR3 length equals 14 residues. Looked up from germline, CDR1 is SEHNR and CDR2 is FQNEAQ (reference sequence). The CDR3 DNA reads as TGTGCCAGCAGCTTCCGGACTGACACCGCTGAAGCTTTCTTT. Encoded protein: CASSFRTDTAEAFF.

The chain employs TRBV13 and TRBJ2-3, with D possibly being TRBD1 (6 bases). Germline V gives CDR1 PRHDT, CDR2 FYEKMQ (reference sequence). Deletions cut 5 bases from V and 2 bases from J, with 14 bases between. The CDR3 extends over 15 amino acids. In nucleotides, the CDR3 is TGTGCCAGCAGCCCCGACAGGACGATCACAGATACGCAGTATTTT. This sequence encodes CASSPDRTITDTQYF.

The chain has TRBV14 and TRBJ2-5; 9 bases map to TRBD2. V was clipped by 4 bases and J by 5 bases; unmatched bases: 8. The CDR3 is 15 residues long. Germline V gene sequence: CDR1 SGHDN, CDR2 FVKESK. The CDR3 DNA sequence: TGTGCCAGCAGCCGAAATAGCGGGGGCAGGGAGACCCAGTACTTC. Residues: CASSRNSGGRETQYF.

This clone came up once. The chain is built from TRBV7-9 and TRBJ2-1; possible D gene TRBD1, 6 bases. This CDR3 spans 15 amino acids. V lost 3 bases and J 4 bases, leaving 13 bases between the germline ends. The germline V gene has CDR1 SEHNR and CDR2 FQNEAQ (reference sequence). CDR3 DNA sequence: TGTGCCAGCAGCTTGCCAGGGGCCCCTTACAATGAGCAGTTCTTC. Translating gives CASSLPGAPYNEQFF. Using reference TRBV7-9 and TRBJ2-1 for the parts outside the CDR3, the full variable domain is DTGVSQNPRHKITKRGQNVTFRCDPISEHNRLYWYRQTLGQGPEFLTYFQNEAQLEKSRLLSDRFSAERPKGSFSTLEIQRTEQGDSAMYLCASSLPGAPYNEQFFGPGTRLTVL.

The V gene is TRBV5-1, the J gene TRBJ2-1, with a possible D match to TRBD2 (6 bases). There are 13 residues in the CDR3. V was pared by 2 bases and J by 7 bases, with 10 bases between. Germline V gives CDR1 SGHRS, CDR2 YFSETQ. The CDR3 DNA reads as TGCGCCAGCAGCTTAGGACTAAATAATGAGCAGTTCTTC. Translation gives CASSLGLNNEQFF.

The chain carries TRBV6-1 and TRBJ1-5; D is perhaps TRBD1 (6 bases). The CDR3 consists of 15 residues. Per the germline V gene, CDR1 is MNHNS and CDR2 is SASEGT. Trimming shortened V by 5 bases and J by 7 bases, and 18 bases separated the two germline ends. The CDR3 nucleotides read TGTGCCAGCAGTCTTACCTGGGACATCGGGCAGCCCCAGCATTTT. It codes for CASSLTWDIGQPQHF.

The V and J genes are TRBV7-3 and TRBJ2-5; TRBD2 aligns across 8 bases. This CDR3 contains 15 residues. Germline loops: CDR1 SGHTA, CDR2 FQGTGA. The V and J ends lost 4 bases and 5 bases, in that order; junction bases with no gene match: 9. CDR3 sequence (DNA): TGTGCCAGCAGCTCAAGCGGGAGTAGTGGGGAGACCCAGTACTTC. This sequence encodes CASSSSGSSGETQYF.

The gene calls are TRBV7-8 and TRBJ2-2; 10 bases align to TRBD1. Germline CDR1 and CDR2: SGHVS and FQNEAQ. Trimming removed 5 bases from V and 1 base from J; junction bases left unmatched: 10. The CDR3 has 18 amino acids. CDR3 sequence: CASSPRDRGSENTGELFF. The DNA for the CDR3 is TGTGCCAGCAGCCCCAGGGACAGGGGATCGGAGAACACCGGGGAGCTGTTTTTT.

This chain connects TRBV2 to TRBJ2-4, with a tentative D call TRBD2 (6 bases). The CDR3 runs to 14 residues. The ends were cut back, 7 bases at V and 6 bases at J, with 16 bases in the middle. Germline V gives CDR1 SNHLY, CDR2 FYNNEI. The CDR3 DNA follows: TGTGCCAGCACTCTTTCGCGGGGTCCAAACATTCAGTACTTC. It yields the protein CASTLSRGPNIQYF.

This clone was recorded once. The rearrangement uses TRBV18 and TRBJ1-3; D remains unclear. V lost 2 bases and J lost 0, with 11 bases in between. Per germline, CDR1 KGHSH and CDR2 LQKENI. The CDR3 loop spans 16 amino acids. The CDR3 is CASSPGGRSSGNTIYF. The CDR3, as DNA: TGTGCCAGCTCACCAGGAGGGAGGTCCTCTGGAAACACCATATATTTT.

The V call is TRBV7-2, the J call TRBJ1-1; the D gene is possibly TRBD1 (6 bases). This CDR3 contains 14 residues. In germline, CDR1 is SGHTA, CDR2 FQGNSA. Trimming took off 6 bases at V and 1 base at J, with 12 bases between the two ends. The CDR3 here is CASRSTQGNTEAFF. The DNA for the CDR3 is TGTGCCAGCAGATCGACACAGGGGAACACTGAAGCTTTCTTT.

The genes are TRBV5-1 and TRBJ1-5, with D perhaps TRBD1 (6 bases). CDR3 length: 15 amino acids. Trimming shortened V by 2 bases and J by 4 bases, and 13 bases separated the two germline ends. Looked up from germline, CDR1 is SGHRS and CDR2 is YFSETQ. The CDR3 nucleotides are TGCGCCAGCAGCTTTACCGGACAGCCTAATCAGCCCCAGCATTTT. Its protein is CASSFTGQPNQPQHF.